This is a list of T cell receptor beta chains from one sample in a study of OX40 agonist ivuxolimab in advanced cancers. The method was immunoSEQ multiplex PCR; TCRdb's version includes in-frame clones alone and lacks a portion of them. The sample contains roughly 50,000 clones, nearly 90% of which appear only once. The sequenced sample was CD4+ or CD8+ T cells sorted from blood, obtained in a trial of the OX40 agonist ivuxolimab. These TCRs come from an adult with an advanced solid tumor such as melanoma, head and neck, liver or kidney cancer. Each CDR3 is given with its conserved first and last residue. Fields, in order: V gene, CDR3 length, J gene, CDR3 protein.

>TRBV9|17|TRBJ2-1
CASSAEIQPTIYNEQFF
>TRBV11-2|18|TRBJ2-7
CASSFKRLAVMGGYEQYF
>TRBV7-9|14|TRBJ1-2
CASSDLTGWNGYTF
>TRBV13|15|TRBJ2-5
CASSGPGTSVETQYF
>TRBV9|14|TRBJ2-5
CASSVGLRGETQYF
>TRBV7-8|14|TRBJ2-7
CASSLGQLTYEQYF
>TRBV28|17|TRBJ2-3
CASSFSLAGGPADTQYF
>TRBV5-1|19|TRBJ2-5
CASSSPASGRGSLGETQYF
>TRBV5-6|19|TRBJ2-5
CASSLGGLAGGHPGETQYF
>TRBV4-1|14|TRBJ2-1
CASSQEGPSDEQFF
>TRBV15|13|TRBJ1-1
CATSMGGGTEAFF
>TRBV18|16|TRBJ1-1
CASSPGTGYMNTEAFF
>TRBV7-9|14|TRBJ2-7
CASSLWGSKDEQYF
>TRBV27|15|TRBJ1-1
CASSLSGTARTEAFF
>TRBV5-4|17|TRBJ2-1
CAIPRLAAGGFNNEQFF
>TRBV19|14|TRBJ2-7
CASSGGRGDYEQYF
>TRBV6-5|15|TRBJ2-1
CASSYSSGGLNEQFF
>TRBV7-9|13|TRBJ2-3
CASKSISTDTQYF
>TRBV2|12|TRBJ1-2
CASRREGFGYTF
>TRBV9|14|TRBJ1-1
CASSPPGSPTEAFF
>TRBV4-1|15|TRBJ2-7
CASSPGWLADTEQYF
>TRBV6-5|12|TRBJ2-2
CASSPLSGELFF
>TRBV6-1|14|TRBJ1-1
CATTAYSGGTEAFF
>TRBV19|15|TRBJ2-1
CASSIDRSLRNEQFF